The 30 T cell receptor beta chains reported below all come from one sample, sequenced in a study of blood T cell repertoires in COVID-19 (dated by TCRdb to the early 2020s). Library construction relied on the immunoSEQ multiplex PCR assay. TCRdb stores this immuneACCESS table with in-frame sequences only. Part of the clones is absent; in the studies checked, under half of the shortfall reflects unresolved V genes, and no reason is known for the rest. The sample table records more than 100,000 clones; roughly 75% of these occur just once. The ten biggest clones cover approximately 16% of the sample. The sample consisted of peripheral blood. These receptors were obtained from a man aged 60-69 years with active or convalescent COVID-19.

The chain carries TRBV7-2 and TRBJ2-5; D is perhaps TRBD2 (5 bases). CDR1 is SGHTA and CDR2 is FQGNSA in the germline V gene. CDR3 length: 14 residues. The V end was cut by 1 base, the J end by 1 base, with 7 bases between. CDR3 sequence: CASSLGLPQETQYF. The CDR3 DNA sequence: TGTGCCAGCAGCTTAGGACTACCCCAAGAGACCCAGTACTTC.

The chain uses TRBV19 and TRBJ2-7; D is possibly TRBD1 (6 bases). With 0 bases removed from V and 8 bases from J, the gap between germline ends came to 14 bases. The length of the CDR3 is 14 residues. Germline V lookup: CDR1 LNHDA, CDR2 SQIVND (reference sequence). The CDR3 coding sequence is TGTGCCAGTAGTATAGATCGGGGCAGGGGTCAGCAGTACTTC. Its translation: CASSIDRGRGQQYF.

The DNA for the CDR3 is TGTGCCAGCAGCCAAGATTTTAGCGGGAGCTACTACGAGCAGTACTTC. Its protein is CASSQDFSGSYYEQYF. The chain recombines TRBV3-1 (or the pseudogene TRBV3-2) with TRBJ2-7; the match to TRBD2 covers 9 bases. The CDR3 contains 16 residues. Trimming removed 0 bases from V and 3 bases from J; junction bases left unmatched: 6. Germline loops: CDR1 LGHDT, CDR2 YNNKEL (reference sequence).

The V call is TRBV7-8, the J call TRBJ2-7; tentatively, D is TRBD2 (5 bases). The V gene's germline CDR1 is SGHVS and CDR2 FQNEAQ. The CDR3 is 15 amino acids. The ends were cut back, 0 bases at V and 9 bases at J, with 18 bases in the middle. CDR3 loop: CASSLALVHLEGQYF. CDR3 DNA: TGTGCCAGCAGCTTAGCTCTGGTCCACCTAGAGGGGCAGTACTTC.

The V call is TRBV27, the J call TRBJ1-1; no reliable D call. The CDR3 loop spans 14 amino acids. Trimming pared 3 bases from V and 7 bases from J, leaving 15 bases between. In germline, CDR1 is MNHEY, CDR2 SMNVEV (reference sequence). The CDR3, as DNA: TGTGCCAGCAGTTTCGTAGGGAGAGGGAATGAAGCTTTCTTT. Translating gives CASSFVGRGNEAFF.

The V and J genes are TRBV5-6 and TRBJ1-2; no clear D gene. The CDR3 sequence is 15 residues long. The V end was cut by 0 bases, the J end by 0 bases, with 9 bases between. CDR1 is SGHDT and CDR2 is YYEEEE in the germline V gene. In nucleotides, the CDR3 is TGTGCCAGCAGCTTGGTCGCGCAAGCTAACTATGGCTACACCTTC. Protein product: CASSLVAQANYGYTF. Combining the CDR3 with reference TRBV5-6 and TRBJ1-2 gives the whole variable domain DAGVTQSPTHLIKTRGQQVTLRCSPKSGHDTVSWYQQALGQGPQFIFQYYEEEERQRGNFPDRFSGHQFPNYSSELNVNALLLGDSALYLCASSLVAQANYGYTFGSGTRLTVV.

The CDR3 here is CASTGTGDGQYF. DNA of the CDR3: TGTGCCAGCACCGGGACAGGCGATGGGCAGTACTTC. The rearrangement uses TRBV27 and TRBJ2-7; TRBD1 matches 8 bases. The V gene's germline CDR1 is MNHEY and CDR2 SMNVEV (reference sequence). The trim removed 7 bases at V and 9 bases at J, leaving 8 bases unmatched. The CDR3 runs to 12 residues.

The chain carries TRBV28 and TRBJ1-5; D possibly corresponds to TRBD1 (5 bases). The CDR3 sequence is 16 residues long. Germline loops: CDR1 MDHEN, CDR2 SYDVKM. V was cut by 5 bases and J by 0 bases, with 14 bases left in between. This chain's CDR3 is CASSPFRGNSNQPQHF. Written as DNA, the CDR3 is TGTGCCAGCAGTCCTTTCCGGGGGAATAGCAATCAGCCCCAGCATTTT.

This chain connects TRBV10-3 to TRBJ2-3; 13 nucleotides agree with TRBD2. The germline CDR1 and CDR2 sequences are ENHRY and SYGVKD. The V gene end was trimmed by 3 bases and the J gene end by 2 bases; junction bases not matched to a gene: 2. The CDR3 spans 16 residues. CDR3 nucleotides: TGTGCCATCAGTGAAGGACTAGCGGGAGCCACAGATACGCAGTATTTT. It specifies CAISEGLAGATDTQYF.

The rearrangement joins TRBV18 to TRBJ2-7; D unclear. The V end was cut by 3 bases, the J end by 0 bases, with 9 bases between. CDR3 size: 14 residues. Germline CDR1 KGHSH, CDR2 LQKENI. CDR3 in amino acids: CASSPLRSSYEQYF. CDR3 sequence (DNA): TGTGCCAGCTCACCTCTGAGGAGCTCCTACGAGCAGTACTTC.

CDR3 in DNA: TGTGCCAGCAGCCCCAGGAGGGGGGGGACTGAAGCTTTCTTT. Amino acids: CASSPRRGGTEAFF. The chain combines TRBV3-1 (or the pseudogene TRBV3-2) with TRBJ1-1; weak D call: TRBD1 (6 bases). The CDR3 contains 14 residues. CDR1 and CDR2 (germline): LGHDT, YNNKEL (reference sequence). V lost 4 bases, J lost 5 bases, and 14 bases lay in between.

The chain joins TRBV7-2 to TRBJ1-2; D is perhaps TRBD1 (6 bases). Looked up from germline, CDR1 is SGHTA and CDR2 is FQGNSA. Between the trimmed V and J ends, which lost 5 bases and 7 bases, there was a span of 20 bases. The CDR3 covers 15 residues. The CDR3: CASSRIGGAGGGYTF. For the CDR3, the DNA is TGTGCCAGCAGCCGGATCGGGGGGGCGGGAGGTGGCTACACCTTC.

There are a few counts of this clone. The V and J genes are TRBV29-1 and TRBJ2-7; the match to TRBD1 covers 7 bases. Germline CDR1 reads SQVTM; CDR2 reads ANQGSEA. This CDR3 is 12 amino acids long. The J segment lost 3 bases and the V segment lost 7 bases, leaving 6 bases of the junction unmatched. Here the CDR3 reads CSGRQGSYEQYF. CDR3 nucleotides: TGCAGCGGAAGACAGGGTAGCTACGAGCAGTACTTC.

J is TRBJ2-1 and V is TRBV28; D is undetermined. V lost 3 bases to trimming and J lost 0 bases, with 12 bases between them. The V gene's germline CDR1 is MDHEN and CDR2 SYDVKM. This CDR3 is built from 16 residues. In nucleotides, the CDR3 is TGTGCCAGCAGTTTTGAGCGCCCGAGCTCCTACAATGAGCAGTTCTTC. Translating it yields CASSFERPSSYNEQFF. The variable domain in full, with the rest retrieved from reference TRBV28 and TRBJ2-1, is DVKVTQSSRYLVKRTGEKVFLECVQDMDHENMFWYRQDPGLGLRLIYFSYDVKMKEKGDIPEGYSVSREKKERFSLILESASTNQTSMYLCASSFERPSSYNEQFFGPGTRLTVL.

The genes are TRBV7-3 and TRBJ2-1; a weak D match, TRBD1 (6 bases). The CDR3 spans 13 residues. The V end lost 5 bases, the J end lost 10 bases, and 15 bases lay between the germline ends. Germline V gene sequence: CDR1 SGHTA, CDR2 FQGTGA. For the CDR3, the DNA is TGTGCCAGCAGCCCCGGGACCCAGGGGGAGCAGTTCTTC. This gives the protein CASSPGTQGEQFF.

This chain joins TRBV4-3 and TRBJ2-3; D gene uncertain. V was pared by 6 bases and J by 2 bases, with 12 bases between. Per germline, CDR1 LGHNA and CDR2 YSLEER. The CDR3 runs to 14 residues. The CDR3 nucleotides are TGCGCCAGCAGTATTCAGGTGTACACAGATACGCAGTATTTT. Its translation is CASSIQVYTDTQYF.

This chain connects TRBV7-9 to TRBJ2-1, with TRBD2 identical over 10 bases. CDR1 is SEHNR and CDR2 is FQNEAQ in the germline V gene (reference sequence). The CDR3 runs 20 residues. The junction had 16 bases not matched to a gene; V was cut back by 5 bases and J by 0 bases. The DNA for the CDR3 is TGTGCCAGCAGCACTTCTTGGGTGGCTAGCGGGAGCCGCTCCTACAATGAGCAGTTCTTC. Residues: CASSTSWVASGSRSYNEQFF.

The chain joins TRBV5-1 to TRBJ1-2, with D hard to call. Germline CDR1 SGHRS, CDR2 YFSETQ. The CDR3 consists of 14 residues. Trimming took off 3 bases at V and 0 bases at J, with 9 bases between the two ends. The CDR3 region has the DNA TGCGCCAGCAGCTCGGAGGGAACTAACTATGGCTACACCTTC. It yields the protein CASSSEGTNYGYTF.

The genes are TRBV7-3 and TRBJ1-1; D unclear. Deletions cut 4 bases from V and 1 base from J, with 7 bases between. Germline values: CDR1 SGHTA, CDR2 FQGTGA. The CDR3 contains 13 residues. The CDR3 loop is CASSSGRNTEAFF. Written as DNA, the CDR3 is TGTGCCAGCAGCTCGGGGAGGAACACTGAAGCTTTCTTT.

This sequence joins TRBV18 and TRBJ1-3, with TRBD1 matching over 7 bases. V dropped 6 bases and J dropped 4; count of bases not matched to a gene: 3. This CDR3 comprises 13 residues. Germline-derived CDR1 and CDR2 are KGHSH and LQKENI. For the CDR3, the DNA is TGTGCCAGCTCCCGGACAGGCGGAAACACCATATATTTT. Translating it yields CASSRTGGNTIYF.

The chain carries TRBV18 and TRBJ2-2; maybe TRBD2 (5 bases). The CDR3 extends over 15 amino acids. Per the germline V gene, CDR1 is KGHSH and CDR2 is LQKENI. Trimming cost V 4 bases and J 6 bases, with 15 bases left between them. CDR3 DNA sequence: TGTGCCAGCTCACTTATGTCTAGCTCTCCCGGGGAGCTGTTTTTT. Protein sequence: CASSLMSSSPGELFF.

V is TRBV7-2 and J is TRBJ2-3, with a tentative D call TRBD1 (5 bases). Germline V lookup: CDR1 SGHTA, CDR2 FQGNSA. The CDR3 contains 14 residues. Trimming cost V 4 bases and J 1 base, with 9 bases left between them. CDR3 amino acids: CASSSMGRTDTQYF. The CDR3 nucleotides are TGTGCCAGCAGCTCAATGGGGCGCACAGATACGCAGTATTTT. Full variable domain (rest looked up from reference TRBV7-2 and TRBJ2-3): GAGVSQSPSNKVTEKGKDVELRCDPISGHTALYWYRQSLGQGLEFLIYFQGNSAPDKSGLPSDRFSAERTGGSVSTLTIQRTQQEDSAVYLCASSSMGRTDTQYFGPGTRLTVL.

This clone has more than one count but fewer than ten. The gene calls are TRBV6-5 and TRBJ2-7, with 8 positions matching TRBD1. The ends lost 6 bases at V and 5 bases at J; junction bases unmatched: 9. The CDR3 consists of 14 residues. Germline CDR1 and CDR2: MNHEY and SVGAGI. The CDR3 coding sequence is TGTGCCAGCAGCGCCCCGGACAGGGTTAACGAGCAGTACTTC. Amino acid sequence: CASSAPDRVNEQYF.

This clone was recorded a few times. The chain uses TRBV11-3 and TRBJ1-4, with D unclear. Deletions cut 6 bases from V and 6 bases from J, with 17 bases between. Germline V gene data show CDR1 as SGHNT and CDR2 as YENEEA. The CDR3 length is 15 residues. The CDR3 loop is CASRSILLIDEKLFF. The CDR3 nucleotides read TGTGCCAGCAGATCTATCCTCCTAATCGATGAAAAACTGTTTTTT.

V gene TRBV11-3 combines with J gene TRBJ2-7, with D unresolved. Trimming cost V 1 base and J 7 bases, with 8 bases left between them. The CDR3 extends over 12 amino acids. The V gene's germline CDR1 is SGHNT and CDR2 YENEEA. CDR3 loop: CASSLGRREQYF. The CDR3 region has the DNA TGTGCCAGCAGCTTAGGTCGGCGGGAGCAGTACTTC.

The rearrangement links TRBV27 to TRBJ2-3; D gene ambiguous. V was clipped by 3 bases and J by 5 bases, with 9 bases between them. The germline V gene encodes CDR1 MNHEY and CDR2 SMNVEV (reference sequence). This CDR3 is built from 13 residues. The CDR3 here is CASSFQGEDTQYF. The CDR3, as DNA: TGTGCCAGCAGTTTTCAAGGAGAAGATACGCAGTATTTT.

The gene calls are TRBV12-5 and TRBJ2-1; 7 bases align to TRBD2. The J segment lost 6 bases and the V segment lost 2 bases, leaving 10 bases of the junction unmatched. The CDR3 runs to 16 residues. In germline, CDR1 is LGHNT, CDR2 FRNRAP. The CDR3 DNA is TGTGCTAGTGGTTTGTGGACTTTCAGCGGGGCCAATGAGCAGTTCTTC. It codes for CASGLWTFSGANEQFF.

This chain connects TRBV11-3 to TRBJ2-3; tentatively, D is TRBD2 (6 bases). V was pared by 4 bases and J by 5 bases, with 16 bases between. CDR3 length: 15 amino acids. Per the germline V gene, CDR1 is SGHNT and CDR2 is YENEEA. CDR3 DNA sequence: TGTGCCAGCAGCTCCGGGGAGGCGGAAAGAGATACGCAGTATTTT. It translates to CASSSGEAERDTQYF.

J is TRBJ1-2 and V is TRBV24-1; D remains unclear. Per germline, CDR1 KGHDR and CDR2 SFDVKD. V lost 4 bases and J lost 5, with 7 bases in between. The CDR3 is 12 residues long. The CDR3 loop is CATSESFYGYTF. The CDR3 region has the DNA TGTGCCACCAGTGAGAGCTTTTATGGCTACACCTTC.

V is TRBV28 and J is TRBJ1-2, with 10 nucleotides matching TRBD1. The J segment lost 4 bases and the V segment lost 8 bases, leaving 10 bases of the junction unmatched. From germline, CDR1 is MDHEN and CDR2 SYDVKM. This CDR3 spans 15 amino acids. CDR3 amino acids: CASDPGTGDRYGYTF. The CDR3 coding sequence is TGTGCCAGCGACCCCGGGACAGGGGACCGCTATGGCTACACCTTC.